This T cell receptor beta chain was recovered during a study of tumor and adjacent non-tumor tissue in lung cancer. About the research overall: Samples averaged about 4.3 million productive TCRbeta reads each.

The template was RNA from unsorted bulk tissue. Comments on this clonotype: At one boundary the junction diverges from the germline segment, which might be a read error.

A modified ARM-PCR protocol with three rounds of nested PCR amplified TCRbeta. TCRdb reprocessed the multiplex PCR reads via MiXCR and lists one record per CDR3 protein. The sample comprises more than 95,000 distinct CDR3 sequences, 66% of which are singletons, and around 13% rests with the top ten. This receptor was taken from a man aged 30 to 45 with non-small cell lung cancer. Sequencing used lung tumor tissue.

CDR3 coding DNA: TGTGTCAGCAGTTTCTCCCCCAACACGAGCTCCTACAATAAGGAGTTCTTC. It is translated as CVSSFSPNTSSYNKEFF. V usage is TRBV28 and J usage is TRBJ2-1; D uncertain. This CDR3 has 17 amino acids. CDR1 and CDR2 from the germline V gene are MDHEN and SYDVKM.